This T cell receptor beta chain was profiled in a study of blood T cell repertoires in COVID-19. The Seattle patients, enrolled during active infection, were followed longitudinally. V was cut by 2 bases and J by 2 bases, with 11 bases left in between. Germline CDR1 and CDR2: SGHTS and YDEGEE. The CDR3 totals 14 residues. The table came from immunoSEQ multiplex PCR; TCRdb's copy has only in-frame clones and leaves some out. The table records about 250,000 clones, approximately 89% of them present only once. The chain couples TRBV5-8 to TRBJ2-7; D ambiguous. The receptor comes from a woman aged 25 to 45 with COVID-19, enrolled during active disease. Sequenced input: peripheral blood. CDR3 region: CASSFFSVAYEQYV. CDR3 nucleotide sequence: TGTGCCAGCAGCTTTTTCTCAGTTGCCTACGAGCAGTACGTC.